Following are 5 T cell receptor beta chains from one sample sequenced in a study of blood T cell repertoires in COVID-19. Here immunoSEQ multiplex PCR was the method, and the copy in TCRdb shows in-frame clones only, minus some. The sample lists some 60,000 clones; more than 85% were seen once. Sequenced sample: peripheral blood. These receptors originate from a man in his sixties with acute or convalescent COVID-19.

The chain couples TRBV9 to TRBJ1-1; tentative D call: TRBD1 (6 bases). This CDR3 comprises 17 residues. CDR1 and CDR2 from the germline V gene are SGDLS and YYNGEE. Between the trimmed V and J ends, which lost 3 bases and 1 base, there was a span of 19 bases. The CDR3 is CASSAPDLGHPNTEAFF. In DNA, the CDR3 is TGTGCCAGCAGCGCACCAGATCTGGGACACCCGAACACTGAAGCTTTCTTT.

The chain has TRBV29-1 and TRBJ2-1; 10 bases map to TRBD1. There are 16 residues in the CDR3. CDR1 is SQVTM, CDR2 ANQGSEA, per germline. Trimming removed 7 bases from V and 2 bases from J; junction bases left unmatched: 11. In DNA, the CDR3 is TGCAGCGCCGACCGGGACAGGGGAGGACCCTACAATGAGCAGTTCTTC. This gives the protein CSADRDRGGPYNEQFF.

The rearrangement joins TRBV7-2 to TRBJ1-1; D might be TRBD1 (5 bases). The CDR3 contains 13 residues. Trimming removed 4 bases at V and 1 base at J, with 7 bases between. Germline V gene data show CDR1 as SGHTA and CDR2 as FQGNSA. The CDR3 region is CASSSTGNTEAFF. For the CDR3, the DNA is TGTGCCAGCAGCTCCACAGGGAACACTGAAGCTTTCTTT.

The chain has TRBV27 and TRBJ2-1; 10 positions agree with TRBD2. V was pared by 6 bases and J by 7 bases, with 15 bases of the junction left unmatched. The CDR3 loop spans 17 amino acids. Germline loops: CDR1 MNHEY, CDR2 SMNVEV (reference sequence). The CDR3 loop is CASSVIFTSGNSNEQFF. The CDR3 nucleotides read TGTGCCAGCAGCGTTATTTTCACTAGCGGGAACTCTAATGAGCAGTTCTTC.

This chain's CDR3 is CASSLYRGATEAFF. For the CDR3, the DNA is TGCGCCAGCAGCCTCTACAGGGGTGCCACTGAAGCTTTCTTT. The V gene is TRBV4-3, the J gene TRBJ1-1; 7 bases are shared with TRBD1. In germline, CDR1 is LGHNA, CDR2 YSLEER. The CDR3 runs to 14 residues. V lost 4 bases, J lost 4 bases, and 6 bases stayed unmatched.